This TCR beta chain emerged from a study of blood T cell repertoires in COVID-19. Study-wide context: Nucleic acid was either cDNA or gDNA, and it came from T cells, B-cell-depleted T cells, or PBMCs.

Data came from immunoSEQ multiplex PCR; TCRdb stores just in-frame clones and leaves some out. This sample has around 110,000 clones, with more than 80% found just once. With 1 base clipped from V and 4 bases from J, the junction kept 6 bases outside the gene matches. CDR1 and CDR2 (germline): SGHNT, YENEEA. The CDR3 loop spans 16 amino acids. The sample consisted of peripheral blood. The receptor comes from a man in his forties with acute or convalescent COVID-19. This chain uses TRBV11-3 with TRBJ2-3, with 9 positions matching TRBD2. The DNA of the CDR3 is TGTGCCAGCAGCTTAGGACAGCGGGAGGTCCCAGATACGCAGTATTTT. The encoded protein is CASSLGQREVPDTQYF.